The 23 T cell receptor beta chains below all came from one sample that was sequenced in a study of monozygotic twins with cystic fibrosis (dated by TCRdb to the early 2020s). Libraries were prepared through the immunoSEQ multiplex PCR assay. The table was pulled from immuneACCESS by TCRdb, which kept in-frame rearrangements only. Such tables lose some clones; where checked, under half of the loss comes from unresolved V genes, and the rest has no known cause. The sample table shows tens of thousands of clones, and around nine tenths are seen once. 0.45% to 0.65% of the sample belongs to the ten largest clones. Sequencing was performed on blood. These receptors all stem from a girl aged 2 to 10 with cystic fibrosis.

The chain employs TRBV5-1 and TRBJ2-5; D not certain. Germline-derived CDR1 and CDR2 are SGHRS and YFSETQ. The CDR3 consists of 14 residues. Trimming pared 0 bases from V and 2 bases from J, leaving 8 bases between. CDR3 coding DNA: TGCGCCAGCAGCTTGGGTGCGACTCAAGAGACCCAGTACTTC. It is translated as CASSLGATQETQYF.

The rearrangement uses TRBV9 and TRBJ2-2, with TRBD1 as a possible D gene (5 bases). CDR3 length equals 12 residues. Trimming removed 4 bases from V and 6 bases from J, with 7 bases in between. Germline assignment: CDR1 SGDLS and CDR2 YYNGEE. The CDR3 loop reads CASSLQAGELFF. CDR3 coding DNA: TGTGCCAGCAGCTTACAGGCCGGGGAGCTGTTTTTT.

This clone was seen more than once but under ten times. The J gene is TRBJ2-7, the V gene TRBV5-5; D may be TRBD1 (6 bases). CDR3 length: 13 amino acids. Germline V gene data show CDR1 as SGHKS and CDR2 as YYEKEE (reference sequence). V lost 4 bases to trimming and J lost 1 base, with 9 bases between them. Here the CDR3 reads CASSRTGSYEQYF. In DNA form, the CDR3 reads TGTGCCAGCAGCCGCACAGGGTCCTACGAGCAGTACTTC.

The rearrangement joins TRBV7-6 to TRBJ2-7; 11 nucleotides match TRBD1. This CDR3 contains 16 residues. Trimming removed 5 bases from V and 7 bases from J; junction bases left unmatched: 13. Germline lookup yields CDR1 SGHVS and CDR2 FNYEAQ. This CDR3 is CASSPPPSGTGGEQYF. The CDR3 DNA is TGTGCCAGCAGCCCACCCCCCTCCGGGACAGGGGGGGAGCAGTACTTC.

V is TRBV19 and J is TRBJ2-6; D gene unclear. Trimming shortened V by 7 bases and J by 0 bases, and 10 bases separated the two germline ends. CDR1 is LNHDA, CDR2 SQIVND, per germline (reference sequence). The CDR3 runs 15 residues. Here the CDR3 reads CASIRRTSGANVLTF. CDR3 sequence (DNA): TGTGCCAGTATCCGTCGGACCTCTGGGGCCAACGTCCTGACTTTC.

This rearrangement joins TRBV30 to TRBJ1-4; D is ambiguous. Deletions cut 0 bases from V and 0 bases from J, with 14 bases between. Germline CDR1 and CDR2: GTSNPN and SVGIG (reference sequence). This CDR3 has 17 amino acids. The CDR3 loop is CAWSVLLRSTTNEKLFF. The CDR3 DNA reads TGTGCCTGGAGTGTATTGCTCCGTTCTACAACTAATGAAAAACTGTTTTTT.

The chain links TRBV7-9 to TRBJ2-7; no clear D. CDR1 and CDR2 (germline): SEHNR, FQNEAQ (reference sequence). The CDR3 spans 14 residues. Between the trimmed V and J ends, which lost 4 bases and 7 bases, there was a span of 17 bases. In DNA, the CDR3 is TGTGCCAGCAGCTGGAGCCACGGCCAGGAGGAGCAGTACTTC. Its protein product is CASSWSHGQEEQYF.

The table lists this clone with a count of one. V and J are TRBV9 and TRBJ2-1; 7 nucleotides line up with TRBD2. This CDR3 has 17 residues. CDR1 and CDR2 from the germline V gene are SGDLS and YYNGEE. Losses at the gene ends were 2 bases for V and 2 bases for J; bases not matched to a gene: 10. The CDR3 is CASSVRASSGTYNEQFF. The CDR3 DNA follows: TGTGCCAGCAGCGTTCGAGCCTCTAGCGGAACCTACAATGAGCAGTTCTTC.

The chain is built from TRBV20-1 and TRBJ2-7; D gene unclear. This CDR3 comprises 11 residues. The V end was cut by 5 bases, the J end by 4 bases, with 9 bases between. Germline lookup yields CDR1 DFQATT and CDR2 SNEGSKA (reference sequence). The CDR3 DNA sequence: TGCAGTGCTCACGCTGAATACGAGCAGTACTTC. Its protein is CSAHAEYEQYF.

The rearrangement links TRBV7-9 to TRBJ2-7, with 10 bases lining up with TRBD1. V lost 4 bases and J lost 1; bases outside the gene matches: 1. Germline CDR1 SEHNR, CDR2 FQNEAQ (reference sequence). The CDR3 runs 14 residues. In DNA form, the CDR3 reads TGTGCCAGCAGCTGGACAGGGGGTTCCTACGAGCAGTACTTC. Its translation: CASSWTGGSYEQYF.

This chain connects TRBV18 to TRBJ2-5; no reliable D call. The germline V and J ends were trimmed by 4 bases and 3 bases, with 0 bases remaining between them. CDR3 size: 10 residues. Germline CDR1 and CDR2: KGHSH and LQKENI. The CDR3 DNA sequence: TGTGCCAGCTCACAAGAGACCCAGTACTTC. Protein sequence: CASSQETQYF.

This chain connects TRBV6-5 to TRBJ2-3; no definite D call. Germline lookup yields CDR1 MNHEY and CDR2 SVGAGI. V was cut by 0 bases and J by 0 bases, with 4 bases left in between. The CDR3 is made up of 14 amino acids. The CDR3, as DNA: TGTGCCAGCAGTTACTCTACTAGCACAGATACGCAGTATTTT. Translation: CASSYSTSTDTQYF.

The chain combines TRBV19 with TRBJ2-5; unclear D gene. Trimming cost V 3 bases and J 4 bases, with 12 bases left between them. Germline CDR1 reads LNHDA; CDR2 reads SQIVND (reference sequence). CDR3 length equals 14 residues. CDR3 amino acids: CASSIGRNGETQYF. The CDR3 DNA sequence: TGTGCCAGTAGTATCGGCAGAAATGGAGAGACCCAGTACTTC.

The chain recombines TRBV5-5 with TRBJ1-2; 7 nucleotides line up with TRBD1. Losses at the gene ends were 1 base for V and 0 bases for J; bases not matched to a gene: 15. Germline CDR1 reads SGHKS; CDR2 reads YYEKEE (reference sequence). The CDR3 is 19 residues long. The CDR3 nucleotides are TGTGCCAGCAGCTTGTTGTCCCCCGGGACAGCAAGCCCTAACTATGGCTACACCTTC. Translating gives CASSLLSPGTASPNYGYTF. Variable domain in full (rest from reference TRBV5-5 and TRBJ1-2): DAGVTQSPTHLIKTRGQQVTLRCSPISGHKSVSWYQQVLGQGPQFIFQYYEKEERGRGNFPDRFSARQFPNYSSELNVNALLLGDSALYLCASSLLSPGTASPNYGYTFGSGTRLTVV.

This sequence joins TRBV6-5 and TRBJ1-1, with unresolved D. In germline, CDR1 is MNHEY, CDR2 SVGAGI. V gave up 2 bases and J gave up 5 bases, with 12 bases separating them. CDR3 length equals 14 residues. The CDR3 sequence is CASSYGGITTEAFF. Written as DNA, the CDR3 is TGTGCCAGCAGTTACGGAGGGATTACAACTGAAGCTTTCTTT.

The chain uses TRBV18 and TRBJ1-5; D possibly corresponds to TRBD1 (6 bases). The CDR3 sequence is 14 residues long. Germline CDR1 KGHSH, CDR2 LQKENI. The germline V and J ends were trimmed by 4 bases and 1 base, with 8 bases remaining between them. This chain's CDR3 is CASSQTGSNQPQHF. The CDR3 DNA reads TGTGCCAGCTCACAAACAGGGAGCAATCAGCCCCAGCATTTT.

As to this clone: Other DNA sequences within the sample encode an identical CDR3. CDR3 region: CASSLQETQYF. The CDR3, as DNA: TGCGCCAGCAGCTTGCAAGAGACCCAGTACTTC. The rearrangement links TRBV5-1 to TRBJ2-5, with D unresolved. CDR3 length: 11 amino acids. Germline V gene data show CDR1 as SGHRS and CDR2 as YFSETQ. Trimming took 1 base from V and 2 from J, leaving 0 bases between them. Full variable domain (rest looked up from reference TRBV5-1 and TRBJ2-5): KAGVTQTPRYLIKTRGQQVTLSCSPISGHRSVSWYQQTPGQGLQFLFEYFSETQRNKGNFPGRFSGRQFSNSRSEMNVSTLELGDSALYLCASSLQETQYFGPGTRLLVL.

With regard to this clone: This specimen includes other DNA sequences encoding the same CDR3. CDR3 protein: CASSQGTGYEQYF. The CDR3 DNA sequence: TGTGCCAGCAGCCAAGGTACGGGGTACGAGCAGTACTTC. The rearrangement links TRBV14 to TRBJ2-7, with D perhaps TRBD2 (5 bases). The germline gives CDR1 SGHDN, CDR2 FVKESK. V was pared by 1 base and J by 4 bases, with 8 bases between. The CDR3 is 13 residues long.

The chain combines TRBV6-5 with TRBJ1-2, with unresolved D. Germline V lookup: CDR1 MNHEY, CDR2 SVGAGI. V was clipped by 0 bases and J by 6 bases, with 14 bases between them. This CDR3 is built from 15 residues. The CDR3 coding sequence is TGTGCCAGCAGTTACTCCGCAGGAGAAAGTAATGGCTACACCTTC. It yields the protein CASSYSAGESNGYTF.

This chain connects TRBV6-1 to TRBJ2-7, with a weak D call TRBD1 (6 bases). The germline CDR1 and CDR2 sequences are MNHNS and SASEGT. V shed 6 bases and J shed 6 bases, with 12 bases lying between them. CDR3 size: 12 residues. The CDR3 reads CASRRTESEQYF. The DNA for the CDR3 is TGTGCCAGCAGACGGACAGAGAGCGAGCAGTACTTC.

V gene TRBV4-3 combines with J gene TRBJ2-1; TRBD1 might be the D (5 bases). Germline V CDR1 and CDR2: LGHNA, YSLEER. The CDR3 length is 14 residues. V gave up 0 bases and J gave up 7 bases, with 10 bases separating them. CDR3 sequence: CASSQEGAANEQFF. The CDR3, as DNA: TGCGCCAGCAGCCAAGAAGGGGCAGCTAATGAGCAGTTCTTC.

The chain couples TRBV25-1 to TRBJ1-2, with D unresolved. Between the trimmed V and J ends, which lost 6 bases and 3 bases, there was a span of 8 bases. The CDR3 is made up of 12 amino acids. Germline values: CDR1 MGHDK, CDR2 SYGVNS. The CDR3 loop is CASRGQYYGYTF. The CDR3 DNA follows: TGTGCCAGCAGGGGCCAGTACTATGGCTACACCTTC.

CDR3 sequence (DNA): TGTGCCAGCAGCGTATATCCCCGAGGGGGCCGCACAGATACGCAGTATTTT. It yields the protein CASSVYPRGGRTDTQYF. The rearrangement joins TRBV9 to TRBJ2-3, with 7 nucleotides matching TRBD1. Germline V gene sequence: CDR1 SGDLS, CDR2 YYNGEE. V gave up 1 base and J gave up 1 base; unmatched junction bases: 9. This CDR3 contains 17 residues.